This record concerns one T cell receptor (beta chain) sequence. Its antigen is not known. These data originate in a study of T cell repertoires in cytomegalovirus infection. Whole-study context: CMV epitopes used comprised recently identified HLA-C-restricted ones and well-studied HLA-B-restricted ones. CMV infection plus the matching HLA type was flagged by public TCR beta signatures. General study results and limits: Across the ex vivo response, the dominant clonotypes were HLA-C-restricted CMV-specific TCR beta clonotypes.

Each CDR3 protein gets one entry after TCRdb re-called the reads with MiXCR. The sample includes about 920,000 distinct CDR3 sequences, around 30% of them seen just once. V lost 0 bases and J lost 7; bases outside the gene matches: 15. The CDR3 has 18 residues. The specimen comprised cultured CD8+ T cells from PBMCs, sampled from culture after CMV antigen stimulation. This receptor was identified in a human donor in good health (CMV status not recorded). Some clones in this sample may be carry-over from other donors' samples. The chain has TRBV23-1 and TRBJ1-5; 7 bases are a match to TRBD1. TRBV23-1 is annotated as an ORF whose role is uncertain. The CDR3 nucleotides are TGCGCCAGCAGTCAATCCCCGGCGGGGATCAGGGGGTCACAGCCCCAGCATTTT. Residues: CASSQSPAGIRGSQPQHF.